The T cell receptor beta chain under discussion was sequenced for a study of T cells after yellow fever vaccination. TCRdb re-analysed the 5' RACE reads in MiXCR, keeping a single row per CDR3 protein. Here the sample spans roughly 340,000 distinct CDR3 sequences, roughly 8.7% being singletons. The CDR3 is 15 residues long. CDR1 is SGHNT, CDR2 YENEEA, per germline. V shed 1 base, J shed 6 bases, and the junction held 6 bases outside the gene matches. This clonotype was found a few times. Its antigen is not known. Whole-study findings and limits: Among primary-vaccination clones, most reappeared after the booster, at around 97% for CD4 and about 90% for CD8. Clonotype sharing between CD4 and CD8 compartments was small.

This receptor was identified in a man aged 18 to 35 who received the YFV17D yellow fever vaccine. The chain is built from TRBV11-3 and TRBJ2-3; TRBD1 matches at 8 bases. Here the sequenced sample was PBMCs, taken on the day of the first yellow fever vaccination. The CDR3 loop reads CASSLGAGDRDTQYF. In DNA, the CDR3 is TGTGCCAGCAGCTTAGGAGCAGGGGACAGGGATACGCAGTATTTT.